What follows are 3 T cell receptor beta chains derived from one specimen sequenced in a study of T cell changes during pregnancy in multiple sclerosis. Sequencing was performed with immunoSEQ multiplex PCR; in TCRdb, only in-frame clones are kept and a portion is missing. The sample consists of fewer than 85,000 clones, around 93% of them appearing once. The material sequenced was peripheral blood, taken in the third trimester of pregnancy. Receptors originate from a female donor with multiple sclerosis, enrolled in a pregnancy study.

This chain uses TRBV6-1 with TRBJ1-2, with D perhaps TRBD1 (5 bases). The CDR3 covers 13 residues. V dropped 3 bases and J dropped 2 bases, with 7 bases sitting between them. CDR1 MNHNS and CDR2 SASEGT come from the germline V gene. CDR3 in amino acids: CASSEQGNYGYTF. The CDR3 nucleotides are TGTGCCAGCAGTGAGCAGGGAAACTATGGCTACACCTTC.

This sequence joins TRBV29-1 and TRBJ1-1; 9 positions match TRBD1. Germline lookup yields CDR1 SQVTM and CDR2 ANQGSEA. With 6 bases clipped from V and 5 bases from J, the junction kept 10 bases outside the gene matches. The CDR3 extends over 14 amino acids. CDR3 sequence: CSVSTGGVGTEAFF. In nucleotides, the CDR3 is TGCAGCGTGAGCACAGGGGGCGTCGGGACTGAAGCTTTCTTT.

This chain uses TRBV18 with TRBJ2-1; 8 bases are shared with TRBD2. Per germline, CDR1 KGHSH and CDR2 LQKENI. The CDR3 runs to 15 residues. J was trimmed by 5 bases and V by 4 bases; bases with no gene match: 7. As DNA, the CDR3 is TGTGCCAGCTCACTTAGCGGGGTGATGAACAATGAGCAGTTCTTC. It is translated as CASSLSGVMNNEQFF.